This T cell receptor (beta chain) was retrieved from a study of response to subunit inactivated influenza vaccine. The V end lost 6 bases, the J end lost 7 bases, and 22 bases lay between the germline ends. CDR1 and CDR2 (germline): SGHRS, YFSETQ. The CDR3 consists of 15 residues. A single record per CDR3 protein comes from TCRdb applying MiXCR to the RT-PCR reads. The sample shows about 650,000 distinct CDR3 sequences, approximately 14% of them seen only once. As concerns this clonotype: Its antigen remains unknown.

Study-level points and caveats: The authors offered the suggestion that each seasonal influenza vaccination recruits few new T cells.

The sample consisted of PBMCs from blood, taken 11 to 12 days after vaccination. This chain joins TRBV5-1 and TRBJ1-2; no definite D call. The receptor comes from a man aged 45-60 years who received an inactivated influenza vaccine. In nucleotides, the CDR3 is TGCGCCAGCACTATAGGCCCCCAGAGTTCACGTGGCTACACCTTC. It is translated as CASTIGPQSSRGYTF.